This TCR beta chain appears in the sequencing data of a study of OX40 agonist ivuxolimab in advanced cancers. About the study: Patients receiving dose escalation had hepatocellular carcinoma, melanoma, renal cell or head and neck cancer. Patients were 82.7% male with ages about 23 to 80, mean around 61.

This clone was seen only once. Its antigen is unidentified. Trimming stripped 1 base from V and 0 bases from J, with 8 bases between. CDR1 and CDR2 (germline): SGDLS, YYNGEE. The CDR3 spans 16 residues. Overall study findings and caveats: On average, CD8+ T cells showed a greater number of expanded clones than CD4+.

Sequencing was performed with immunoSEQ multiplex PCR; in TCRdb, only in-frame clones are kept and a portion is missing. The top ten clones hold over 20% of a sample with 50,000 or so clones, around 84% of them seen once. The sequences come from CD4+ or CD8+ T cells sorted from blood, collected in a trial of the OX40 agonist ivuxolimab. The source is an adult with an advanced solid tumor such as melanoma, head and neck, liver or kidney cancer. The J gene is TRBJ1-6, the V gene TRBV9; D is uncertain. The CDR3, as DNA: TGTGCCAGCAGCGTATTTAAAAGCTCCTATAATTCACCCCTCCACTTT. Translation gives CASSVFKSSYNSPLHF.